One sample yielded the 3 T cell receptor beta chains listed below, sequenced in a study of shared clonotypes between healthy human individuals. Only in-frame clones appear in the TCRdb table, and some are missing; sequencing was by immunoSEQ multiplex PCR. The sample holds about 2.4 million clones; more than 90% are singletons and the top ten take roughly 0.14%. Sample: naive CD4+ T cells sorted from blood. Subset here: CD45RA+ positively selected. These receptors all stem from a man between 18 and 29 years old in good health.

CDR3 sequence: CASSLFDGNGYTF. The DNA of the CDR3 is TGTGCCAGCAGCTTATTTGACGGAAATGGCTACACCTTC. This chain uses TRBV7-8 with TRBJ1-2; D is undetermined. CDR3 length equals 13 residues. In germline, CDR1 is SGHVS, CDR2 FQNEAQ. With 2 bases removed from V and 6 bases from J, the gap between germline ends came to 10 bases. Full variable domain (rest looked up from reference TRBV7-8 and TRBJ1-2): GAGVSQSPRYKVAKRGQDVALRCDPISGHVSLFWYQQALGQGPEFLTYFQNEAQLDKSGLPSDRFFAERPEGSVSTLKIQRTQQEDSAVYLCASSLFDGNGYTFGSGTRLTVV.

The rearrangement links TRBV4-3 to TRBJ1-5, with D unresolved. CDR3 length: 15 residues. CDR1 is LGHNA and CDR2 is YSLEER in the germline V gene. Trimming left V 4 bases short and J 0 bases short, with 10 bases between. The CDR3 sequence: CASSPEGYSNQPQHF. In DNA form, the CDR3 reads TGCGCCAGCAGCCCAGAGGGTTATAGCAATCAGCCCCAGCATTTT.

This chain uses TRBV23-1 with TRBJ1-4; TRBD1 matches at 9 bases. TRBV23-1 is recorded as an ORF, its role being uncertain. This CDR3 has 16 residues. V dropped 8 bases and J dropped 0; count of bases not matched to a gene: 7. DNA of the CDR3: TGCGCCAGCGGACAGGGGCCTCTAGCAACTAATGAAAAACTGTTTTTT. Protein: CASGQGPLATNEKLFF.